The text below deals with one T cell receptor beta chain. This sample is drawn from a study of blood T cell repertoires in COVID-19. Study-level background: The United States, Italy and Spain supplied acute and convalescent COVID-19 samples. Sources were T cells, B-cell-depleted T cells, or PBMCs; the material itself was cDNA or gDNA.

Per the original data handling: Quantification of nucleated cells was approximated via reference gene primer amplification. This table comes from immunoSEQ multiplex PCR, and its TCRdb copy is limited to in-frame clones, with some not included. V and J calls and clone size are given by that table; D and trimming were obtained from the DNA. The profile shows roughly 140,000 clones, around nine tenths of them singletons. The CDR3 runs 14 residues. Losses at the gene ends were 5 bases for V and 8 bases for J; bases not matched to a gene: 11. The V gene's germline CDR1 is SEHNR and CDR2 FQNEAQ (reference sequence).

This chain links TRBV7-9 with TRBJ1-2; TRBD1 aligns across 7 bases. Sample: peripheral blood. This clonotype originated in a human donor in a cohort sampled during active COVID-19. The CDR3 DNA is TGTGCCAGCAGCCGACAGGGAGGAATGGTCGGCTACACCTTC. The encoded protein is CASSRQGGMVGYTF.